The rows below give T cell receptor beta chains drawn from one sample of a study of blood T cell repertoires in COVID-19. The data were produced by immunoSEQ multiplex PCR, yet TCRdb's version contains in-frame clones alone and is incomplete. Among around 310,000 clones listed, approximately 90% were seen once. What was sequenced was peripheral blood. Source of these receptors: a woman aged 50 to 60 with active or convalescent COVID-19. The conserved cysteine and the conserved F or W are not part of the CDR3 here. Clone size, where shown, is once, few, many, or a class for clones that have expanded.

TRBV3-1/TRBV3-2	NA	ASSQGTPRSSYNSPLH
TRBV11-3	NA	ASSQTPSSLREGHEQY
TRBV27	NA	ASSLRRDGRRGNTEAF
TRBV5-1	NA	ASSSGTSGAGEQF
TRBV2	NA	ASSAEGGTEAF
TRBV11-3	NA	ASSSARNTGELF
TRBV30	NA	AWSETGIIRQY
TRBV27	NA	ASSLEQGAQPQH
TRBV5-8	NA	ASSSGASRGTDTQY
TRBV16	NA	ASSPPGDRGHEQY
TRBV7-7	once	ASSLGRGLVYEQY
TRBV27	NA	ASSQTGTGSLYPYGYT
TRBV30	once	AWAGSYIGEQF
TRBV19	NA	ASTPSLAGRETQY
TRBV27	NA	ASSLGQYNSPLH
TRBV6-5	NA	ASSLTANYGYT
TRBV10-3	NA	AISTGWTEAF
TRBV29-1	NA	SVDRGTDTQY
TRBV2	NA	ASSDRGGNQPQH
TRBV28	NA	ASSIDRVTNSPLH
TRBV2	once	ASSDSVHQPQH
TRBV11-2	NA	ASSLGQSYGYT
TRBV5-4	NA	ASTPTARNEKLF
TRBV30	NA	AWSLRNGPQH